The clone carrying this T cell receptor beta chain was observed a handful of times. Primers for the PCR totalled 60 Vbeta and 13 Jbeta. Data came from immunoSEQ multiplex PCR; TCRdb stores just in-frame clones and leaves some out. The sample shows around 62,000 clones, around 80% of them seen only once. This specimen comes from a study of cytomegalovirus exposure and HLA in healthy donors. Trimming took 4 bases from V and 5 from J; bases not matched to a gene: 11. CDR1 and CDR2 from the germline V gene are KGHSH and LQKENI. This CDR3 is 15 amino acids long. V gene TRBV18 combines with J gene TRBJ2-7; 7 bases line up with TRBD2. This receptor was obtained from a woman in her 30s in good health and CMV-seronegative. Sequenced: PBMCs. This chain's CDR3 is CASSLPGREFNEQYF. CDR3 DNA: TGTGCCAGCTCACTACCAGGGAGGGAATTTAACGAGCAGTACTTC.